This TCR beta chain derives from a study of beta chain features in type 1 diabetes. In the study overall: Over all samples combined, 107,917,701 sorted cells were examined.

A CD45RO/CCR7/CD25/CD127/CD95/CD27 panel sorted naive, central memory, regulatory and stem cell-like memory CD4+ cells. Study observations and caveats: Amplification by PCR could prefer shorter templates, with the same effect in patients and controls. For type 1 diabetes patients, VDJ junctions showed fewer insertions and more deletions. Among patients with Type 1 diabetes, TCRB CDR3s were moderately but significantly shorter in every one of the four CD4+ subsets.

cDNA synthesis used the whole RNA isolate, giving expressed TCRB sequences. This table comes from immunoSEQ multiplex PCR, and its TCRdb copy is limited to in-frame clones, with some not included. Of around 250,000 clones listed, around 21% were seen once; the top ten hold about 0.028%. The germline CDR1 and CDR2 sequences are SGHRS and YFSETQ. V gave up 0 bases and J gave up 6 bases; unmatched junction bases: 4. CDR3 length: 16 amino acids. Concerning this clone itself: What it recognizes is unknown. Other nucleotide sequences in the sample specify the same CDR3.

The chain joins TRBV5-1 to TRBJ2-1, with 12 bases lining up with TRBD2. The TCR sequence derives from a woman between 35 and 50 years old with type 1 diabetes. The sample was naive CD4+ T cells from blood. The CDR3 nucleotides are TGCGCCAGCAGCTTGGGAGGACTAGCGGGGTCCAATGAGCAGTTCTTC. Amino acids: CASSLGGLAGSNEQFF.